Described below is a single T cell receptor (beta chain) sequence and its context. This specimen belongs to a study of cytomegalovirus exposure and HLA in healthy donors. Per the germline V gene, CDR1 is MNHEY and CDR2 is SVGAGI. The V and J ends lost 2 bases and 6 bases, in that order; junction bases with no gene match: 7. This CDR3 has 14 amino acids. It was with 60 Vbeta and 13 Jbeta primers that the PCR ran. Generated by immunoSEQ multiplex PCR, the TCRdb table keeps only in-frame clones and is missing some. Of roughly 150,000 clones in the sample, about 84% were seen once. The sequenced sample was PBMCs. The V and J genes are TRBV6-5 and TRBJ2-7, with TRBD1 identical over 7 bases. This clonotype originated in a male donor in good health and CMV-seronegative. CDR3 residues: CASSYTRQGTEQYF. The CDR3 DNA sequence: TGTGCCAGCAGTTACACCCGACAGGGCACCGAGCAGTACTTC.